Listed below are T cell receptor beta chains from one sample, sequenced in a study of radiation and T cells in renal cell carcinoma. Produced via immunoSEQ multiplex PCR; TCRdb's table is partial and in-frame only. Counted here are 100,000 to 150,000 clones, 70% to 90% occurring once; the ten biggest clones make up 5.8%. Sequenced material: blood, taken from a patient whose treatment included radiotherapy and nephrectomy. The receptor set was obtained from a woman in her 70s with renal cell carcinoma. The CDR3 runs from the conserved cysteine through the conserved F or W. The D gene is left open where the match is weak. Clone sizes are given selectively: once, few, many, or a class where the clone is expanded.

V: TRBV6-1; size: .; D: .; J: TRBJ1-4; CDR3: CASSESWAGEKLFF; DNA: TGTGCCAGCAGTGAATCCTGGGCAGGGGAAAAACTGTTTTTT
V: TRBV2; size: .; D: .; J: TRBJ2-3; CDR3: CASTLRGAEGADTQYF; DNA: TGTGCCAGCACCCTGAGGGGGGCGGAGGGGGCAGATACGCAGTATTTT
V: TRBV4-2; size: .; D: .; J: TRBJ2-2; CDR3: CASSQEKGLTGELFF; DNA: TGTGCCAGCAGCCAAGAGAAGGGGTTAACCGGGGAGCTGTTTTTT
V: TRBV7-2; size: .; D: TRBD2; J: TRBJ2-7; CDR3: CASSLAPGTNSYEQYF; DNA: TGTGCCAGCAGCTTAGCCCCCGGGACTAACTCCTACGAGCAGTACTTC
V: TRBV6-5; size: .; D: .; J: TRBJ1-1; CDR3: CASSPEGGRGTEAFF; DNA: TGTGCCAGCAGCCCCGAAGGGGGTAGGGGGACTGAAGCTTTCTTT
V: TRBV30; size: few; D: .; J: TRBJ1-1; CDR3: CAWSVRKSRNTEAFF; DNA: TGTGCCTGGAGTGTACGCAAGTCAAGGAACACTGAAGCTTTCTTT
V: TRBV6-1; size: .; D: .; J: TRBJ1-5; CDR3: CASSELRPRSDQPQHF; DNA: TGTGCCAGCAGTGAGTTGCGCCCCAGGAGCGATCAGCCCCAGCATTTT
V: TRBV6-5; size: .; D: TRBD1; J: TRBJ1-5; CDR3: CASSFSGTGGQPQHF; DNA: TGTGCCAGCAGTTTTTCCGGGACAGGGGGCCAGCCCCAGCATTTT
V: TRBV6-1; size: .; D: .; J: TRBJ2-6; CDR3: CASSGFSGFSGANVLTF; DNA: TGTGCCAGCAGTGGCTTCTCAGGTTTCTCTGGGGCCAACGTCCTGACTTTC
V: TRBV30; size: .; D: .; J: TRBJ1-6; CDR3: CAAGASYNSPLHF; DNA: TGTGCCGCTGGGGCAAGCTATAATTCACCCCTCCACTTT
V: TRBV6-5; size: .; D: .; J: TRBJ1-3; CDR3: CASSYSRTAGNTIYF; DNA: TGTGCCAGCAGTTACTCGAGGACAGCTGGAAACACCATATATTTT
V: TRBV19; size: .; D: .; J: TRBJ2-1; CDR3: CASNPRGGKGYNEQFF; DNA: TGTGCCAGTAATCCCCGCGGAGGGAAAGGCTACAATGAGCAGTTCTTC
V: TRBV18; size: .; D: .; J: TRBJ1-3; CDR3: CASSPGFSGNTIYF; DNA: TGTGCCAGCTCACCCGGATTCTCTGGAAACACCATATATTTT
V: TRBV7-2; size: .; D: TRBD1; J: TRBJ1-5; CDR3: CASSFRGQGVYSNQPQHF; DNA: TGTGCCAGCAGCTTCCGAGGACAGGGGGTTTATAGCAATCAGCCCCAGCATTTT
V: TRBV30; size: few; D: TRBD1; J: TRBJ1-1; CDR3: CAWSPGQVNTEAFF; DNA: TGTGCCTGGAGTCCGGGACAGGTGAACACTGAAGCTTTCTTT
V: TRBV5-4; size: .; D: .; J: TRBJ1-3; CDR3: CASSRDLGSGNTIYF; DNA: TGTGCCAGCAGCCGGGACTTGGGCTCTGGAAACACCATATATTTT
V: TRBV9; size: .; D: .; J: TRBJ1-5; CDR3: CASSVKGGSNQPQHF; DNA: TGTGCCAGCAGCGTAAAGGGTGGGAGCAATCAGCCCCAGCATTTT
V: TRBV11-2; size: .; D: .; J: TRBJ1-5; CDR3: CASSHTTGKRNQPQHF; DNA: TGTGCCAGCAGCCATACAACAGGGAAGCGAAATCAGCCCCAGCATTTT
V: TRBV7-7; size: .; D: .; J: TRBJ2-7; CDR3: CASSLAPREKQYF; DNA: TGTGCTAGCAGCTTAGCGCCTAGAGAGAAGCAGTACTTC
V: TRBV15; size: .; D: .; J: TRBJ2-7; CDR3: CATSSARVQIYEQYF; DNA: TGTGCCACCAGCAGCGCCAGGGTACAGATCTACGAGCAGTACTTC
V: TRBV5-1; size: .; D: .; J: TRBJ2-3; CDR3: CASTRGTDTQYF; DNA: TGCGCCAGCACCCGGGGCACAGATACGCAGTATTTT
V: TRBV7-6; size: .; D: .; J: TRBJ2-1; CDR3: CASSLADSNEQFF; DNA: TGTGCCAGCAGCTTAGCTGACTCCAATGAGCAGTTCTTC